The clone carrying this T cell receptor (beta chain) was counted many times. The sample comes from a study of early T cells in non-severe SARS-CoV-2 infection. Looking at the study overall: The study sequenced bulk RNA from unsorted whole blood, with chains unpaired.

In TCRdb, the 5' RACE reads were re-called with MiXCR into one record per CDR3 protein. The data show fewer than 60,000 distinct CDR3 sequences, about 4% seen once. This TCR was recovered from an adult who was a healthcare worker with PCR-confirmed SARS-CoV-2 infection or an uninfected control (not recorded which). The sequenced material came from whole blood.

The CDR3 nucleotides are TGTGCCAGCAGCTTGGAAGGGGGTCTTGAAGAGCAGTACTTC. It codes for CASSLEGGLEEQYF. The J gene is TRBJ2-7, the V gene TRBV5-6; TRBD1 might be the D (6 bases). CDR1 and CDR2 from the germline V gene are SGHDT and YYEEEE. This CDR3 is 14 amino acids long. The V gene lost 0 bases and the J gene lost 7 bases, with 14 bases spanning the gap.